Detailed here is one T cell receptor beta chain. The antigen remains undetermined. With a J-beta primer mix and a sample-barcoded 5' primer, a second PCR ran about 7 to 12 cycles. Each TCR beta cDNA got a 12-nucleotide random molecular identifier. TCRdb itself ran the 5' RACE reads through MiXCR, one entry per CDR3 protein. The sample carries 980,000 or so distinct CDR3 sequences, roughly 43% recorded once. Every donor gave 7.5 to 10 milliliters of peripheral blood. This entry comes from a study of blood T cells in healthy people across ages. Findings and limits, study-wide: There was no known CMV status for donors, so expanded clonotype changes were possibly confounded. More naive CD4+ cells and higher diversity marked long-lived donors relative to aged donors.

The CDR3 sequence is 15 residues long. CDR1 is SNHLY, CDR2 FYNNEI, per germline. V lost 5 bases and J lost 5, with 18 bases in between. The sample consisted of blood. This chain connects TRBV2 to TRBJ2-5; D is ambiguous. The sequence derives from a man in his thirties or forties in good health. The CDR3 loop is CASSTTGFQGETQYF. The CDR3 nucleotides are TGTGCCAGCAGTACAACGGGCTTTCAAGGGGAGACCCAGTACTTC.